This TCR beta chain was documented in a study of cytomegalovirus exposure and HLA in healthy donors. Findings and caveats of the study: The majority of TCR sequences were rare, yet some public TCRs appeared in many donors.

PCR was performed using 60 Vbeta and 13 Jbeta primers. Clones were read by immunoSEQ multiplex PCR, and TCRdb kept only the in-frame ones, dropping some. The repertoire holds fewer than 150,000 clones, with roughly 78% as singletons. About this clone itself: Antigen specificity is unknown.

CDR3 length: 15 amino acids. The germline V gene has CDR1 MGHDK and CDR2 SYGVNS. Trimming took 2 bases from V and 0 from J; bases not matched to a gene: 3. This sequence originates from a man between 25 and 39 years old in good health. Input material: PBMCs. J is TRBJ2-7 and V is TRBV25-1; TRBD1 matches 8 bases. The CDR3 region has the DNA TGTGCCAGCAGTGAACAGGGGGCGAGCTCCTACGAGCAGTACTTC. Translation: CASSEQGASSYEQYF.